One and the same sample provided the 11 T cell receptor beta chains below, sequenced in a study of blood T cell repertoires in COVID-19. The table came from immunoSEQ multiplex PCR; TCRdb's copy has only in-frame clones and leaves some out. The sample records 100,000 to 120,000 clones, about 90% being singletons. Sequenced material: peripheral blood. The source of these receptors is a human donor in a cohort sampled during active COVID-19.

This clone was observed once. The gene calls are TRBV28 and TRBJ2-1, with no clear D. With 4 bases removed from V and 5 bases from J, the gap between germline ends came to 12 bases. Per the germline V gene, CDR1 is MDHEN and CDR2 is SYDVKM. This CDR3 region has 14 residues. The CDR3 DNA follows: TGTGCCAGCAGTTGGCAAATGGTACACAATGAGCAGTTCTTC. Protein: CASSWQMVHNEQFF.

This clone has ten or more counts. This same CDR3 is encoded by further DNA sequences in the sample. In DNA form, the CDR3 reads TGCGCCAGCAGCTCTGGGCAGGGCGGCTATGGCTACACCTTC. It encodes CASSSGQGGYGYTF. V is TRBV5-1 and J is TRBJ1-2; maybe TRBD1 (5 bases). Germline V CDR1 and CDR2: SGHRS, YFSETQ. V lost 3 bases and J 4 bases, leaving 13 bases between the germline ends. CDR3 length: 14 residues.

The chain links TRBV6-5 to TRBJ1-6, with D possibly being TRBD1 (6 bases). Deletions cut 5 bases from V and 7 bases from J, with 12 bases between. Germline V gene lookup returns CDR1 MNHEY and CDR2 SVGAGI. The CDR3 sequence is 14 residues long. CDR3: CASSPTGTNSPLHF. The DNA of the CDR3 is TGTGCCAGCAGTCCGACAGGCACCAATTCACCCCTCCACTTT.

The chain has TRBV5-1 and TRBJ1-1, with D unresolved. V lost 4 bases and J 6 bases, leaving 7 bases between the germline ends. CDR3 length: 11 amino acids. Germline V gene lookup returns CDR1 SGHRS and CDR2 YFSETQ. CDR3 nucleotide sequence: TGCGCCAGCAGCACCGGGGCTGAAGCTTTCTTT. Translation gives CASSTGAEAFF.

This clone came up once. The V gene is TRBV6-5, the J gene TRBJ1-1, with 7 bases that match TRBD1. Losses at the gene ends were 10 bases for V and 0 bases for J; bases not matched to a gene: 5. CDR3 length equals 13 residues. The germline CDR1 and CDR2 sequences are MNHEY and SVGAGI. The DNA for the CDR3 is TGTGCCACCAAAGGACAGGTGAACACTGAAGCTTTCTTT. Its protein is CATKGQVNTEAFF.

The V call is TRBV5-1, the J call TRBJ1-4; D remains unclear. V was cut by 5 bases and J by 1 base, with 12 bases left in between. CDR1 is SGHRS, CDR2 YFSETQ, per germline. The CDR3 loop spans 15 amino acids. CDR3 protein: CASSGEGLTNEKLFF. CDR3 nucleotide sequence: TGCGCCAGCAGTGGTGAGGGCCTAACTAATGAAAAACTGTTTTTT.

This sequence joins TRBV5-1 and TRBJ2-3; 9 bases agree with TRBD1. The germline CDR1 and CDR2 sequences are SGHRS and YFSETQ. This CDR3 contains 14 residues. Losses at the gene ends were 5 bases for V and 1 base for J; bases not matched to a gene: 2. CDR3 bases: TGCGCCAGCAGTGGGGACAGGGGCACAGATACGCAGTATTTT. It encodes CASSGDRGTDTQYF.

V is TRBV9 and J is TRBJ2-1; TRBD2 matches 10 bases. The CDR3 is 16 residues long. Per the germline V gene, CDR1 is SGDLS and CDR2 is YYNGEE. Losses at the gene ends were 4 bases for V and 1 base for J; bases not matched to a gene: 5. DNA of the CDR3: TGTGCCAGCAGCTTGACTAGCGGGCGATCCTACAATGAGCAGTTCTTC. Amino acids: CASSLTSGRSYNEQFF.

The genes are TRBV5-1 and TRBJ1-1, with TRBD1 identical over 7 bases. The CDR3 has 14 residues. In germline, CDR1 is SGHRS, CDR2 YFSETQ. Germline trimming cut 4 bases from V and 0 bases from J; bases unmatched to any gene: 3. The CDR3: CASSVTGVNTEAFF. In DNA, the CDR3 is TGCGCCAGCAGCGTTACAGGGGTGAACACTGAAGCTTTCTTT.

This clone has just one count. CDR3 nucleotide sequence: TGTGCCAGCAGCCCCCGGTGGAGTAACACCGGGGAGCTGTTTTTT. Its translation: CASSPRWSNTGELFF. This sequence joins TRBV7-2 and TRBJ2-2; D ambiguous. The CDR3 runs 15 residues. V was shortened by 5 bases and J by 2 bases, with 12 bases between the two germline ends. Germline V CDR1 and CDR2: SGHTA, FQGNSA.

The rearrangement uses TRBV29-1 and TRBJ2-7; 9 nucleotides match TRBD2. This CDR3 comprises 14 residues. Trimming at V came to 7 bases and at J to 1 base, leaving 8 bases not matched to a gene. Germline CDR1 reads SQVTM; CDR2 reads ANQGSEA. The CDR3 sequence is CSARGTSGSYEQYF. CDR3 nucleotide sequence: TGCAGCGCCCGCGGCACTAGCGGGTCCTACGAGCAGTACTTC.